This TCR beta chain was obtained from a study of T cells in localized non-small cell lung cancer. Study results and caveats: Appearances in adjacent lung were noted for a median approximately 50 of the top 100 tumor clones. Longer overall survival was associated with a higher density of T cells in the blood. T cell clonality was highest in uninvolved adjacent lung, above tumor.

The junction had 5 bases not matched to a gene; V was cut back by 7 bases and J by 2 bases. This CDR3 contains 15 residues. CDR1 is MDHEN, CDR2 SYDVKM, per germline. By proportion, this clone is large. Its antigen is currently unknown. Here immunoSEQ multiplex PCR was the method, and the copy in TCRdb shows in-frame clones only, minus some. The sample records 870 or so clones, 15% to 25% being singletons. Lung tissue at least 2 cm from the tumor margin was confirmed free of atypia. The chain uses TRBV28 and TRBJ1-3; the match to TRBD1 covers 10 bases. The sequencing used normal lung tissue next to the tumor, collected before any cancer treatment. This receptor was obtained from a male donor aged 60 or older with stage II squamous cell lung carcinoma. The CDR3 region is CASTHGQGAGNTIYF. The CDR3 DNA is TGTGCCAGCACGCATGGACAGGGGGCTGGAAACACCATATATTTT. Looking up the rest from reference TRBV28 and TRBJ1-3 gives the full variable domain: DVKVTQSSRYLVKRTGEKVFLECVQDMDHENMFWYRQDPGLGLRLIYFSYDVKMKEKGDIPEGYSVSREKKERFSLILESASTNQTSMYLCASTHGQGAGNTIYFGEGSWLTVV.